Below are 24 T cell receptor beta chains sequenced from a single sample in a study of T cell clones after liver transplantation. Assay used: immunoSEQ multiplex PCR; TCRdb lists only in-frame clones, some missing. The repertoire has about 15,000 clones, 82% of them found once; the top ten carry roughly 28%. The material sequenced was CD8+ T cells from blood, taken around 44 months after liver transplant. These TCRs come from a human patient who received a liver transplant. The graft donor may have given rise to some T cells.

The rearrangement uses TRBV28 and TRBJ1-2; TRBD1 is a possible D gene (5 bases). This CDR3 is 13 amino acids long. Trimming pared 6 bases from V and 4 bases from J, leaving 12 bases between. CDR1 is MDHEN and CDR2 is SYDVKM in the germline V gene. The chain's CDR3 is CASSRDHVYGYTF. The DNA of the CDR3 is TGTGCCAGCAGCCGGGACCATGTCTATGGCTACACCTTC.

The V and J genes are TRBV19 and TRBJ1-1, with unresolved D. Germline CDR1 and CDR2: LNHDA and SQIVND (reference sequence). CDR3 length: 13 residues. V lost 6 bases and J lost 6, with 14 bases in between. Here the CDR3 reads CASSILSGAEAFF. For the CDR3, the DNA is TGTGCCAGTAGCATCCTCAGTGGGGCTGAAGCTTTCTTT.

The chain uses TRBV4-3 and TRBJ1-1; 7 bases fit TRBD1. CDR1 is LGHNA, CDR2 YSLEER, per germline. The CDR3 consists of 18 residues. J lost 5 bases, V lost 0 bases, and 15 bases had no gene match. Written as DNA, the CDR3 is TGCGCCAGCAGCCAAGATGGGGTCACAGGGGAAAGATGGACTGAAGCTTTCTTT. This encodes CASSQDGVTGERWTEAFF.

The chain couples TRBV11-2 to TRBJ2-1; D is possibly TRBD2 (5 bases). The CDR3 spans 12 residues. Between the trimmed V and J ends, which lost 5 bases and 10 bases, there was a span of 12 bases. Per germline, CDR1 SGHAT and CDR2 FQNNGV. The CDR3 loop is CASSPPGGEQFF. The DNA for the CDR3 is TGTGCCAGCAGCCCCCCCGGCGGGGAGCAGTTCTTC.

This clone came up a few times. J is TRBJ2-5 and V is TRBV4-1, with D perhaps TRBD1 or TRBD2 (5 bases each). This CDR3 is 14 amino acids long. V lost 1 base, J lost 3 bases, and 9 bases lay in between. CDR1 is MGHRA, CDR2 YSYEKL, per germline. The CDR3 protein is CASSQGQGEETQYF. CDR3 coding DNA: TGCGCCAGCAGCCAAGGCCAGGGAGAAGAGACCCAGTACTTC.

V gene TRBV7-3 combines with J gene TRBJ2-3, with no clear D. This CDR3 has 15 residues. V was cut by 1 base and J by 3 bases, with 11 bases left in between. From germline, CDR1 is SGHTA and CDR2 FQGTGA. CDR3 loop: CASSLRLGSTDTQYF. CDR3 in DNA: TGTGCCAGCAGCTTAAGATTAGGGTCTACAGATACGCAGTATTTT.

V is TRBV19 and J is TRBJ2-3, with D hard to call. V was cut by 3 bases and J by 4 bases, with 8 bases left in between. The length of the CDR3 is 13 residues. Per germline, CDR1 LNHDA and CDR2 SQIVND (reference sequence). The CDR3 reads CASSIGRADTQYF. Here the CDR3 DNA reads TGTGCCAGTAGTATCGGTCGGGCAGATACGCAGTATTTT.

This chain uses TRBV6-1 with TRBJ2-7; D is possibly TRBD1 or TRBD2 (6 bases each). The V gene's germline CDR1 is MNHNS and CDR2 SASEGT. The CDR3 contains 17 residues. V dropped 4 bases and J dropped 5 bases, with 24 bases sitting between them. The CDR3 sequence: CASSVRTAGRDWDEQYF. CDR3 in DNA: TGTGCCAGCAGTGTCCGGACAGCCGGGCGGGATTGGGACGAGCAGTACTTC.

V and J are TRBV29-1 and TRBJ2-7, with TRBD1 identical over 7 bases. The CDR3 spans 12 residues. The germline V gene encodes CDR1 SQVTM and CDR2 ANQGSEA. J lost 3 bases, V lost 4 bases, and 3 bases had no gene match. Here the CDR3 DNA reads TGCAGCGTTGTAGGGGGCCGCTACGAGCAGTACTTC. This gives the protein CSVVGGRYEQYF.

V usage is TRBV6-5 and J usage is TRBJ1-4; D is possibly TRBD1 (6 bases). The length of the CDR3 is 14 residues. Trimming pared 2 bases from V and 7 bases from J, leaving 11 bases between. Germline loops: CDR1 MNHEY, CDR2 SVGAGI. CDR3 sequence reads: CASSYGGASEKLFF. The DNA of the CDR3 is TGTGCCAGCAGTTACGGGGGGGCAAGTGAAAAACTGTTTTTT.

By proportion, this clone is medium-sized. The chain links TRBV28 to TRBJ1-4; D may be TRBD1 (5 bases). The CDR3 is made up of 16 amino acids. Germline V gene data show CDR1 as MDHEN and CDR2 as SYDVKM. V was trimmed by 5 bases and J by 5 bases, leaving 18 bases between them. In DNA form, the CDR3 reads TGTGCCAGCAGTCTCTCGGTGGGACCGATGAATGAAAAACTGTTTTTT. Translating gives CASSLSVGPMNEKLFF.

This chain joins TRBV4-3 and TRBJ2-7; maybe TRBD1 (6 bases). Per the germline V gene, CDR1 is LGHNA and CDR2 is YSLEER. Trimming shortened V by 0 bases and J by 4 bases, and 19 bases separated the two germline ends. The CDR3 covers 17 residues. CDR3: CASSQDRFLGARYEQYF. The CDR3 DNA reads TGCGCCAGCAGCCAAGATCGGTTTCTGGGGGCTAGGTACGAGCAGTACTTC.

This rearrangement joins TRBV7-3 to TRBJ2-5, with D perhaps TRBD1 (5 bases). Trimming stripped 5 bases from V and 1 base from J, with 14 bases between. Germline V gene sequence: CDR1 SGHTA, CDR2 FQGTGA. CDR3 length: 15 amino acids. The CDR3: CASSQGAGLQETQYF. The CDR3 DNA is TGTGCCAGCAGCCAAGGGGCAGGCCTCCAAGAGACCCAGTACTTC.

This chain connects TRBV28 to TRBJ2-1; 8 bases match TRBD2. V was clipped by 6 bases and J by 7 bases; unmatched bases: 11. Germline lookup yields CDR1 MDHEN and CDR2 SYDVKM. The CDR3 is 15 amino acids. The CDR3 loop reads CASRSAGVTGNEQFF. CDR3 in DNA: TGTGCCAGCAGGTCAGCGGGAGTGACGGGTAATGAGCAGTTCTTC.

This chain joins TRBV13 and TRBJ2-1; no definite D call. CDR1 is PRHDT, CDR2 FYEKMQ, per germline (reference sequence). Trimming pared 0 bases from V and 2 bases from J, leaving 14 bases between. The CDR3 runs 17 residues. DNA of the CDR3: TGTGCCAGCAGCTTAGGGTCAGGATTTGGGGCCTACAATGAGCAGTTCTTC. Amino acids: CASSLGSGFGAYNEQFF.

This rearrangement joins TRBV2 to TRBJ1-1; the D gene is possibly TRBD1 (5 bases). CDR3 length: 16 amino acids. Germline CDR1 reads SNHLY; CDR2 reads FYNNEI. The V end lost 2 bases, the J end lost 0 bases, and 13 bases lay between the germline ends. Here the CDR3 reads CASSEQGLIMNTEAFF. In nucleotides, the CDR3 is TGTGCCAGCAGTGAACAGGGTCTAATCATGAACACTGAAGCTTTCTTT. The variable domain in full, with the rest retrieved from reference TRBV2 and TRBJ1-1, is EPEVTQTPSHQVTQMGQEVILRCVPISNHLYFYWYRQILGQKVEFLVSFYNNEISEKSEIFDDQFSVERPDGSNFTLKIRSTKLEDSAMYFCASSEQGLIMNTEAFFGQGTRLTVV.

The sample holds one count of this clone. Other DNA sequences of this sample code for an identical CDR3. The chain has TRBV5-4 and TRBJ2-3, with 7 bases fitting TRBD1. In germline, CDR1 is SGHNT, CDR2 YYREEE (reference sequence). After removal of 3 bases from V and 4 bases from J, the junction contained 5 bases not matched to a gene. The CDR3 spans 14 residues. CDR3 in DNA: TGTGCCAGCAGCTGGGGGCAGGGGGCAGATACGCAGTATTTT. Translated, it gives CASSWGQGADTQYF.

This sequence joins TRBV19 and TRBJ1-4; no clear D gene. CDR1 LNHDA and CDR2 SQIVND come from the germline V gene (reference sequence). V was trimmed by 1 base and J by 7 bases, leaving 16 bases between them. The CDR3 runs to 16 residues. CDR3 in amino acids: CASSIGATSKFEKLFF. The CDR3 DNA reads TGTGCCAGTAGTATAGGGGCAACCTCTAAATTTGAAAAACTGTTTTTT. The full variable domain, rest sourced from reference TRBV19 and TRBJ1-4, is DGGITQSPKYLFRKEGQNVTLSCEQNLNHDAMYWYRQDPGQGLRLIYYSQIVNDFQKGDIAEGYSVSREKKESFPLTVTSAQKNPTAFYLCASSIGATSKFEKLFFGSGTQLSVL.

V is TRBV29-1 and J is TRBJ1-2; D gene ambiguous. V lost 3 bases and J 0 bases, leaving 5 bases between the germline ends. CDR3 length equals 12 residues. CDR1 is SQVTM and CDR2 is ANQGSEA in the germline V gene. This chain's CDR3 is CSVDDANYGYTF. In nucleotides, the CDR3 is TGCAGCGTTGACGACGCTAACTATGGCTACACCTTC.

The chain combines TRBV4-1 with TRBJ1-2, with 8 bases fitting TRBD1. The CDR3 sequence is 16 residues long. CDR1 is MGHRA and CDR2 is YSYEKL in the germline V gene. Trimming at V came to 0 bases and at J to 1 base, leaving 4 bases not matched to a gene. In DNA form, the CDR3 reads TGCGCCAGCAGCCAAGATAGGGGACAGGTTAACTATGGCTACACCTTC. Protein sequence: CASSQDRGQVNYGYTF.

V and J are TRBV5-4 and TRBJ2-4; TRBD1 aligns across 10 bases. This CDR3 is 18 amino acids long. Germline V CDR1 and CDR2: SGHNT, YYREEE (reference sequence). With V trimmed by 0 bases and J by 0 bases, 6 bases remained unmatched. The CDR3 DNA is TGTGCCAGCAGCTTGGGGGGACAGGGGACCCTAGCCAAAAACATTCAGTACTTC. Residues: CASSLGGQGTLAKNIQYF.

As DNA, the CDR3 is TGTGCCAGCAGTCCAGGGGGTGGGCCCTCAACTAATGAAAAACTGTTTTTT. Translated: CASSPGGGPSTNEKLFF. The chain uses TRBV27 and TRBJ1-4; 7 nucleotides line up with TRBD1. V was clipped by 5 bases and J by 0 bases; unmatched bases: 9. Germline V gene data show CDR1 as MNHEY and CDR2 as SMNVEV (reference sequence). This CDR3 is 17 amino acids long.

The genes are TRBV5-4 and TRBJ2-1; D is undetermined. V dropped 0 bases and J dropped 11 bases, with 9 bases sitting between them. The CDR3 extends over 12 amino acids. CDR1 SGHNT and CDR2 YYREEE come from the germline V gene (reference sequence). The CDR3 coding sequence is TGTGCCAGCAGCTTGGGAACTGGAAAGCAGTTCTTC. Translated, it gives CASSLGTGKQFF.

V and J are TRBV30 and TRBJ2-1, with TRBD2 identical over 9 bases. The germline V gene has CDR1 GTSNPN and CDR2 SVGIG (reference sequence). The CDR3 spans 15 residues. The ends lost 4 bases at V and 8 bases at J; junction bases unmatched: 12. In DNA form, the CDR3 reads TGTGCCTGGAACGAAAGGGGGACTAGCAACTATGAGCAGTTCTTC. Encoded protein: CAWNERGTSNYEQFF.